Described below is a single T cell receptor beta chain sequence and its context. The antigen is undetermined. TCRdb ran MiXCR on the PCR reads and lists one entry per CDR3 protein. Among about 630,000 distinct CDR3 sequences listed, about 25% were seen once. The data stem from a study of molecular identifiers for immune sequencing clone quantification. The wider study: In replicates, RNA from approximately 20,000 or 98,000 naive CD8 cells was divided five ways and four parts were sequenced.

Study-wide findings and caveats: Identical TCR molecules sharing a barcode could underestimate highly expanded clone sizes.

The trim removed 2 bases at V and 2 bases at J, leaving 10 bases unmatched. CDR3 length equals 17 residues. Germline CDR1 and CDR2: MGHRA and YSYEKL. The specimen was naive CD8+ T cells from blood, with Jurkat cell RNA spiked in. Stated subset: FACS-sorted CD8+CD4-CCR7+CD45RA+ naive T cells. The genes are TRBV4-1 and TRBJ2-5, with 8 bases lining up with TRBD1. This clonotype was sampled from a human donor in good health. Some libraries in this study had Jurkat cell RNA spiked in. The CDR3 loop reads CASSQLLPGQEQETQYF. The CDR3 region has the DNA TGCGCCAGCAGCCAACTGCTGCCGGGACAGGAGCAAGAGACCCAGTACTTC.